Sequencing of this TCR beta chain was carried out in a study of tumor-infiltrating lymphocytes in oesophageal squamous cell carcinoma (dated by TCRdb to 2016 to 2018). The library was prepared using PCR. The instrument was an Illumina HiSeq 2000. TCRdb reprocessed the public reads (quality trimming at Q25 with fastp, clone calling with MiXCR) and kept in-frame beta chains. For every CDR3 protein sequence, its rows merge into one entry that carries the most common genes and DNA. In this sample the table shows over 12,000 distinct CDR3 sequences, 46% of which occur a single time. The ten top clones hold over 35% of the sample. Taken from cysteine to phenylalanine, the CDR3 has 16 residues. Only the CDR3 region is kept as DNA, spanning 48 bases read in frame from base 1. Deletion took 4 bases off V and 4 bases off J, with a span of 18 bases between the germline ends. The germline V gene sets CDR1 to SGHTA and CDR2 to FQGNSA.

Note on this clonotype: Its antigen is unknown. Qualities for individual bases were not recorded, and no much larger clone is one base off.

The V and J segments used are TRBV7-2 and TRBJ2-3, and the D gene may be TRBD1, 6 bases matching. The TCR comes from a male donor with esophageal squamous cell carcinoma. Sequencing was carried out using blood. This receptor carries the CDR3 CASSWKQGFLPDTQYF. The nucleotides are TGTGCCAGCAGCTGGAAACAGGGTTTTCTCCCAGATACGCAGTATTTT.